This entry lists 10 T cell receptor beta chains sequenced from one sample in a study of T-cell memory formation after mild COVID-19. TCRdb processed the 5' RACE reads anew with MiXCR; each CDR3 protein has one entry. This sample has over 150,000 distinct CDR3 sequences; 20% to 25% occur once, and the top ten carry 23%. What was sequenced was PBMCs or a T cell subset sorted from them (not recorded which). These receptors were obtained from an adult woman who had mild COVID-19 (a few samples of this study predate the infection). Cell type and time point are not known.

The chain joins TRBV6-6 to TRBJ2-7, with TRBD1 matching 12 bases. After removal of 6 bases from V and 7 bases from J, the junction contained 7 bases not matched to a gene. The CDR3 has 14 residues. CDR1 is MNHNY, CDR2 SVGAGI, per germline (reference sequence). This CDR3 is CASRRDRGLVEQYF. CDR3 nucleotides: TGTGCCAGCAGAAGGGACAGGGGGCTAGTAGAGCAGTACTTC.

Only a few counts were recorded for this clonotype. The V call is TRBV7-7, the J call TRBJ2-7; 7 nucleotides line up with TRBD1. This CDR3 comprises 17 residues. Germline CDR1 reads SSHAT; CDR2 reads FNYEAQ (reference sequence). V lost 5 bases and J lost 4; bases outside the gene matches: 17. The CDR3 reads CASSPEGAAGGAYEQYF. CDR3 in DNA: TGTGCCAGCAGCCCAGAGGGGGCCGCCGGTGGGGCGTACGAGCAGTACTTC.

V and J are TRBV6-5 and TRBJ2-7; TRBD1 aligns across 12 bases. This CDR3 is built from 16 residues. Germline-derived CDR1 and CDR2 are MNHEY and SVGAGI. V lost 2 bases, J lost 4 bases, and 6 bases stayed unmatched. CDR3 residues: CASSYPLGQGAYEQYF. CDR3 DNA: TGTGCCAGCAGTTACCCCCTGGGACAGGGGGCTTACGAGCAGTACTTC.

The CDR3 nucleotides read TGTGCCATCAGTGAGTTCAGGGAGAGCTCCTACAATGAGCAGTTCTTC. Protein product: CAISEFRESSYNEQFF. The V call is TRBV10-3, the J call TRBJ2-1, with D perhaps assigned TRBD1 or TRBD2 (5 bases each). The CDR3 has 16 amino acids. V was cut by 1 base and J by 0 bases, with 10 bases left in between. In germline, CDR1 is ENHRY, CDR2 SYGVKD.

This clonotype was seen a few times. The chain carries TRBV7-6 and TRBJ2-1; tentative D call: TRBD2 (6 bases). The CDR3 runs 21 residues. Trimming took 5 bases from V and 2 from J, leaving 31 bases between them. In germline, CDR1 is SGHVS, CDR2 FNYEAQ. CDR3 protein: CASSDHRTGEGKRGAYNEQFF. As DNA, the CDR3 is TGTGCCAGCAGCGATCATCGCACGGGAGAAGGGAAACGGGGAGCCTACAATGAGCAGTTCTTC.

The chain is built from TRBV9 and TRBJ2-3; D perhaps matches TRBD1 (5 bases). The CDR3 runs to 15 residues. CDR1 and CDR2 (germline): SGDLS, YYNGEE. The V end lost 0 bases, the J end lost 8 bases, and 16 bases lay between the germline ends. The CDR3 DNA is TGTGCCAGCAGCGTAGATACACCCAGGGCGAGTACGCAGTATTTT. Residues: CASSVDTPRASTQYF.

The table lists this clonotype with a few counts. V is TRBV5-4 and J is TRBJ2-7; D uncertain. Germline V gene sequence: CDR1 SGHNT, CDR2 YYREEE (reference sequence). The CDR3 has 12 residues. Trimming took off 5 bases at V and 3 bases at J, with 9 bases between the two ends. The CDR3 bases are TGTGCCAGCAGTTTTCTCCGCTACGAGCAGTACTTC. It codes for CASSFLRYEQYF.

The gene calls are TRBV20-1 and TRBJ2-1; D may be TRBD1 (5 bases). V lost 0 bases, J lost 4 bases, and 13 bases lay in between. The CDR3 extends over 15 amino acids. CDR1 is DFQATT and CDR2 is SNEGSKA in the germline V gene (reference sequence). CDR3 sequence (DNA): TGCAGTGCTAGAGATTTGCAGGGCCCATACAATGAGCAGTTCTTC. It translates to CSARDLQGPYNEQFF.

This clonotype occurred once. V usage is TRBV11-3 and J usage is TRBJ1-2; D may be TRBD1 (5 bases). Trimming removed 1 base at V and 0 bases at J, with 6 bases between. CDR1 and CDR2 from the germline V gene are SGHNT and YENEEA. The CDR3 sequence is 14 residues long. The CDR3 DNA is TGTGCCAGCAGCTTAGCGACAGCTAACTATGGCTACACCTTC. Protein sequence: CASSLATANYGYTF. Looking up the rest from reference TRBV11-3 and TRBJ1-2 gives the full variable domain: EAGVVQSPRYKIIEKKQPVAFWCNPISGHNTLYWYLQNLGQGPELLIRYENEEAVDDSQLPKDRFSAERLKGVDSTLKIQPAELGDSAVYLCASSLATANYGYTFGSGTRLTVV.

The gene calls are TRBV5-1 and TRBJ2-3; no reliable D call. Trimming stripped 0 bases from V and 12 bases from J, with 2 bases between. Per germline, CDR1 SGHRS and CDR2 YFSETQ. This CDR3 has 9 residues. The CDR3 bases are TGCGCCAGCAGCTTGGCCCAGTATTTT. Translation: CASSLAQYF. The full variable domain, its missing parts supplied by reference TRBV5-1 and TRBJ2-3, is KAGVTQTPRYLIKTRGQQVTLSCSPISGHRSVSWYQQTPGQGLQFLFEYFSETQRNKGNFPGRFSGRQFSNSRSEMNVSTLELGDSALYLCASSLAQYFGPGTRLTVL.